This TCR beta chain is drawn from a study of control samples from healthy donors and cancer patients. The CDR3 totals 14 residues. V was cut by 1 base and J by 4 bases, with 9 bases left in between. Germline CDR1 SGHTA, CDR2 FQGNSA. This clone occurred a few times. Method: immunoSEQ multiplex PCR; TCRdb's copy keeps in-frame clones and lacks some. Of 120,000 to 150,000 clones in the sample, about 91% were seen once. The rearrangement links TRBV7-2 to TRBJ2-3, with D unresolved. Sequencing input: blood. The receptor comes from a man under 40 in good health. The CDR3, as DNA: TGTGCCAGCAGCTTAGATTGGACGGCAGATACGCAGTATTTT. Amino acid sequence: CASSLDWTADTQYF. The full variable domain, rest sourced from reference TRBV7-2 and TRBJ2-3, is GAGVSQSPSNKVTEKGKDVELRCDPISGHTALYWYRQSLGQGLEFLIYFQGNSAPDKSGLPSDRFSAERTGGSVSTLTIQRTQQEDSAVYLCASSLDWTADTQYFGPGTRLTVL.